Listed below are T cell receptor beta chains from one sample, sequenced in a study of Graves' ophthalmopathy and Graves' hyperthyroidism. In TCRdb, the multiplex PCR reads were re-called with MiXCR into one record per CDR3 protein. The profile shows a few hundred thousand distinct CDR3 sequences, 20% to 25% of them singletons. Sequencing was done on a sample of peripheral blood. The receptors stem from a woman between 45 and 60 years old with Graves' ophthalmopathy. Both conserved end residues are part of each CDR3. Each record gives: J gene, D gene, V gene, clone size, CDR3 protein, CDR3 DNA. A D gene is named only where the DNA matches it firmly. Expanded clones are given a class, and other clones once, few, many or no size at all.

>TRBJ2-5|NA|TRBV6-1|NA
CASRMKTQYF
TGTGCCAGCAGGATGAAGACCCAGTACTTC
>TRBJ2-5|NA|TRBV28|many
CASSPLRRLETQYF
TGTGCCAGCAGCCCTCTTCGAAGGTTGGAGACCCAGTACTTC
>TRBJ2-7|TRBD2|TRBV30|many
CAWSVRAGAYEQYF
TGTGCCTGGAGTGTACGAGCGGGAGCCTACGAGCAGTACTTC
>TRBJ2-7|NA|TRBV11-2|few
CASSLDSGGGLTYEQYF
TGTGCCAGCAGCTTAGATTCGGGAGGGGGCTTAACCTACGAGCAGTACTTC
>TRBJ2-4|NA|TRBV7-2|many
CASSARQIGDIQYF
TGTGCCAGCAGCGCAAGGCAGATTGGGGACATTCAGTACTTC
>TRBJ2-5|NA|TRBV20-1|many
CSARVQPPSGTQYF
TGCAGTGCTAGAGTGCAGCCTCCCAGTGGGACCCAGTACTTC
>TRBJ2-7|TRBD1|TRBV18|NA
CASSSRDRAEQYF
TGTGCCAGCTCATCACGGGACAGGGCCGAGCAGTACTTC
>TRBJ2-5|NA|TRBV7-2|many
CASSLGGANRGETQYF
TGTGCCAGCAGCTTAGGTGGGGCAAATAGGGGAGAGACCCAGTACTTC
>TRBJ2-7|NA|TRBV6-5|many
CASSLGHQGVYEQYF
TGTGCCAGCAGTTTGGGCCACCAGGGTGTCTACGAGCAGTACTTC
>TRBJ2-7|NA|TRBV20-1|many
CSARDRDFPFSKQYF
TGCAGTGCTAGAGATAGGGACTTCCCTTTTAGCAAGCAGTACTTC
>TRBJ2-7|TRBD2|TRBV12-3/TRBV12-4|many
CASSFTFGTSGRARRVEQYF
TGTGCCAGCAGTTTTACCTTCGGGACTAGCGGGAGGGCGAGGCGGGTCGAGCAGTACTTC
>TRBJ2-7|TRBD2|TRBV12-3/TRBV12-4|many
CASSDSGRAHEQYF
TGTGCCAGCTCCGATAGCGGGAGGGCCCACGAGCAGTACTTC
>TRBJ2-5|TRBD2|TRBV20-1|few
CSARTWGGQETQYF
TGCAGTGCTAGGACCTGGGGGGGGCAAGAGACCCAGTACTTC
>TRBJ1-5|NA|TRBV6-1|NA
CASSELGGNNQPQHF
TGTGCCAGCAGTGAATTAGGAGGGAATAATCAGCCCCAGCATTTT